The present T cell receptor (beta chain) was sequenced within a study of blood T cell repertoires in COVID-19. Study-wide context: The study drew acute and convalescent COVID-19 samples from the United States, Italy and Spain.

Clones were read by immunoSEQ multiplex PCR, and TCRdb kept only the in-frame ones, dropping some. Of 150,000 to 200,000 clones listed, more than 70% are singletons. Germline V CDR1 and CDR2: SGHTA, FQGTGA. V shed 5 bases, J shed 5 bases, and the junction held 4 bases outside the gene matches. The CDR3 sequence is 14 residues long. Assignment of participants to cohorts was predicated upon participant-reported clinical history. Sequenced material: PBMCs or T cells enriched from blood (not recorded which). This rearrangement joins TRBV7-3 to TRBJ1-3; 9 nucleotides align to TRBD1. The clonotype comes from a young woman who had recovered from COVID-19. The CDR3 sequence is CASSPDRGRNTIYF. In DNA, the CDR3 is TGTGCCAGCAGCCCGGACAGGGGAAGAAACACCATATATTTT.